This T cell receptor beta chain originates from a study of blood T cell repertoires in COVID-19. Study as a whole: Samples representing acute and convalescent COVID-19 were sourced from the United States, Italy and Spain. Sample material is recorded as cDNA or gDNA derived from T cells, B-cell-depleted T cells, or PBMCs.

As handled by the study authors: Estimated nucleated cell counts came from reference gene primer amplification. The table came from immunoSEQ multiplex PCR; TCRdb's copy has only in-frame clones and leaves some out. V and J calls plus clone size are reproduced from that table; the DNA served to infer D and trimming. In the table there are more than 70,000 clones, about 87% of which are singletons. Trimming left V 6 bases short and J 7 bases short, with 14 bases between. Germline CDR1 and CDR2: MNHEY and SMNVEV (reference sequence). The CDR3 sequence is 13 residues long. The chain links TRBV27 to TRBJ2-3, with D unclear. Sequencing was performed on peripheral blood. This TCR was sampled from a human donor in a cohort sampled during active COVID-19. The CDR3 bases are TGTGCCAGCAGCCACGGGTCCGCATATACGCAGTATTTT. Translated, it gives CASSHGSAYTQYF.